One and the same sample provided the 15 T cell receptor beta chains below, sequenced in a study of T-cell memory formation after mild COVID-19. One entry per CDR3 protein, called by TCRdb with MiXCR from the 5' RACE reads. This sample yields 270,000 or so distinct CDR3 sequences, of which approximately 15% are seen a single time; under 25% belongs to the top ten. Sample: PBMCs or a T cell subset sorted from them (not recorded which). Receptor source: a man aged 18-30 years who had mild COVID-19 (a few samples of this study predate the infection). Cell type and time point are not known.

This clonotype came up a few times. One junction end does not reproduce the germline sequence, and a read error may be involved. This chain connects TRBV9 to TRBJ2-5, with D hard to call. CDR1 and CDR2 from the germline V gene are SGDLS and YYNGEE. The CDR3 contains 12 residues. The CDR3 here is CASSGPQGTQYF. CDR3 in DNA: TGTGCCAGCAGCGGGCCTCAAGGGACCCAGTACTTC.

The V and J genes are TRBV11-1 and TRBJ1-1; D might be TRBD1 (5 bases). This CDR3 has 14 residues. V lost 4 bases to trimming and J lost 9 bases, with 18 bases between them. Looked up from germline, CDR1 is SGHAT and CDR2 is FQDESV (reference sequence). The CDR3 region has the DNA TGTGCCAGCAGCTCATCGGGGACTGACTACAAAGCTTTCTTT. Its protein product is CASSSSGTDYKAFF.

The V gene is TRBV12-3 or TRBV12-4, the J gene TRBJ2-4; 14 bases match TRBD2. The CDR3 is made up of 13 amino acids. Trimming at V came to 6 bases and at J to 16 bases, leaving 8 bases not matched to a gene. CDR3 nucleotide sequence: TGTGCCAGCAGACCTACAGGGACTAGCGGGAGTTACTTC. Translation gives CASRPTGTSGSYF.

The chain uses TRBV10-3 and TRBJ2-3; D not certain. Germline loops: CDR1 ENHRY, CDR2 SYGVKD. Deletions cut 3 bases from V and 6 bases from J, with 4 bases between. This CDR3 contains 11 residues. The CDR3 loop reads CAISEVDTQYF. The CDR3, as DNA: TGTGCCATCAGTGAAGTGGATACGCAGTATTTT.

The chain uses TRBV5-1 and TRBJ2-7, with D possibly being TRBD1 (7 bases). CDR3 length: 14 amino acids. Trimming shortened V by 6 bases and J by 1 base, and 14 bases separated the two germline ends. Germline lookup yields CDR1 SGHRS and CDR2 YFSETQ. The CDR3 bases are TGCGCCAGCACCTCAGGGGGGTCATCCTACGAGCAGTACTTC. It codes for CASTSGGSSYEQYF.

The chain links TRBV7-9 to TRBJ2-2, with 12 bases identical to TRBD1. This CDR3 is 15 amino acids long. Trimming took 5 bases from V and 15 from J; bases not matched to a gene: 13. From germline, CDR1 is SEHNR and CDR2 FQNEAQ (reference sequence). For the CDR3, the DNA is TGTGCCAGCAGCCTGGGGGACAGGGGGCACGATGAGGTGTTTTTT. As protein: CASSLGDRGHDEVFF. The full variable domain, rest sourced from reference TRBV7-9 and TRBJ2-2, is DTGVSQNPRHKITKRGQNVTFRCDPISEHNRLYWYRQTLGQGPEFLTYFQNEAQLEKSRLLSDRFSAERPKGSFSTLEIQRTEQGDSAMYLCASSLGDRGHDEVFFGEGSRLTVL.

In its sample, this clonotype was seen a few times. The J gene is TRBJ1-2, the V gene TRBV9; D remains ambiguous. Germline CDR1 is SGDLS and CDR2 is YYNGEE. This CDR3 is built from 13 residues. Trimming removed 2 bases at V and 4 bases at J, with 9 bases between. The CDR3 sequence: CASSVDGSYGYTF. The CDR3 DNA sequence: TGTGCCAGCAGCGTTGACGGATCCTATGGCTACACCTTC.

V is TRBV13 and J is TRBJ2-5; D possibly corresponds to TRBD1 (6 bases). The CDR3 length is 14 residues. CDR1 is PRHDT, CDR2 FYEKMQ, per germline (reference sequence). The V and J ends lost 6 bases and 5 bases respectively, with 16 bases between them. The CDR3 DNA sequence: TGTGCCAGCAGTGCACCGGGACATTGGGAGACCCAGTACTTC. Translated: CASSAPGHWETQYF.

The rearrangement joins TRBV10-3 to TRBJ1-5; no definite D call. V lost 8 bases and J 10 bases, leaving 18 bases between the germline ends. CDR3 length equals 13 residues. The germline gives CDR1 ENHRY, CDR2 SYGVKD. The CDR3 DNA follows: TGTGCCATCCAAAGTAAGTTGATGCGCCCCCAGCATTTT. Encoded protein: CAIQSKLMRPQHF.

This rearrangement joins TRBV10-3 to TRBJ2-5; 10 nucleotides match TRBD1. The CDR3 totals 15 residues. Trimming cost V 6 bases and J 1 base; bases outside gene matches: 5. Looked up from germline, CDR1 is ENHRY and CDR2 is SYGVKD. In DNA, the CDR3 is TGTGCCATCAGGCTGGGACAGGGGATCCAAGAGACCCAGTACTTC. Protein: CAIRLGQGIQETQYF.

The table lists this clonotype with a few counts. CDR3 residues: CASSRGTLKYNEQFF. In DNA form, the CDR3 reads TGTGCCAGCAGCCGGGGGACCTTGAAGTACAATGAGCAGTTCTTC. The chain employs TRBV7-3 and TRBJ2-1, with D possibly matching TRBD2 (6 bases). Germline values: CDR1 SGHTA, CDR2 FQGTGA. The V end lost 5 bases, the J end lost 4 bases, and 15 bases lay between the germline ends. There are 15 residues in the CDR3.

This clonotype was seen a handful of times. The J gene is TRBJ2-2, the V gene TRBV11-2; D ambiguous. Germline CDR1 SGHAT, CDR2 FQNNGV. The CDR3 is 11 residues long. Trimming pared 3 bases from V and 7 bases from J, leaving 3 bases between. The CDR3 DNA follows: TGTGCCAGCAGCTTCTACGGGGAGCTGTTTTTT. Translation gives CASSFYGELFF.

This clonotype has more than one count but fewer than ten. The CDR3: CASSLGGVTSTDTQYF. The CDR3 DNA reads TGTGCCAGCAGCTTAGGAGGGGTTACTAGCACAGATACGCAGTATTTT. The gene calls are TRBV7-9 and TRBJ2-3, with D perhaps matching TRBD1 or TRBD2 (5 bases each). Trimming took off 1 base at V and 0 bases at J, with 11 bases between the two ends. Germline V gene sequence: CDR1 SEHNR, CDR2 FQNEAQ (reference sequence). The length of the CDR3 is 16 residues.

This clonotype was observed a few times. The chain has TRBV7-2 and TRBJ2-7; perhaps TRBD2 as D (6 bases). Germline V lookup: CDR1 SGHTA, CDR2 FQGNSA. V dropped 3 bases and J dropped 4 bases, with 10 bases sitting between them. The CDR3 runs to 13 residues. The CDR3 DNA reads TGTGCCAGCAGCTTTTCAGGACTATACGAGCAGTACTTC. Translation: CASSFSGLYEQYF.

The V call is TRBV7-9, the J call TRBJ1-1; D may be TRBD1 (6 bases). Germline CDR1 is SEHNR and CDR2 is FQNEAQ (reference sequence). This CDR3 region has 15 residues. V shed 5 bases and J shed 4 bases, with 17 bases lying between them. The CDR3, as DNA: TGTGCCAGCAGCCTCCGGGACAAAGGTGTCACTGAAGCTTTCTTT. It specifies CASSLRDKGVTEAFF.